This T cell receptor beta chain derives from a study of blood T cells in healthy people across ages. Whole-study findings and limits: Across the age range, TCR beta diversity per million T cells fell in a roughly linear way.

Notes on this clonotype: Its antigen is currently unknown.

Total RNA extracted from each sample amounted to at least 6 micrograms. Germline values: CDR1 MDHEN, CDR2 SYDVKM. The CDR3 length is 15 residues. V was shortened by 4 bases and J by 7 bases, with 14 bases between the two germline ends. Next came a second PCR, run for about 6 to 11 cycles, which used a sample-barcoded 5' primer along with a J-beta primer mix. TCRdb used MiXCR to reprocess the 5' RACE reads, holding one entry per CDR3 protein. This table has 1.2 million to 1.5 million distinct CDR3 sequences, roughly 59% appearing once. The rearrangement joins TRBV28 to TRBJ1-6; D remains unclear. The TCR originated in a man younger than 30 in good health. Sequencing was performed on blood. CDR3: CASSSPHGPNSPLHF. The CDR3 DNA sequence: TGTGCCAGCAGTTCCCCCCACGGACCGAATTCACCCCTCCACTTT. The whole variable domain, remainder taken from reference TRBV28 and TRBJ1-6, is DVKVTQSSRYLVKRTGEKVFLECVQDMDHENMFWYRQDPGLGLRLIYFSYDVKMKEKGDIPEGYSVSREKKERFSLILESASTNQTSMYLCASSSPHGPNSPLHFGNGTRLTVT.